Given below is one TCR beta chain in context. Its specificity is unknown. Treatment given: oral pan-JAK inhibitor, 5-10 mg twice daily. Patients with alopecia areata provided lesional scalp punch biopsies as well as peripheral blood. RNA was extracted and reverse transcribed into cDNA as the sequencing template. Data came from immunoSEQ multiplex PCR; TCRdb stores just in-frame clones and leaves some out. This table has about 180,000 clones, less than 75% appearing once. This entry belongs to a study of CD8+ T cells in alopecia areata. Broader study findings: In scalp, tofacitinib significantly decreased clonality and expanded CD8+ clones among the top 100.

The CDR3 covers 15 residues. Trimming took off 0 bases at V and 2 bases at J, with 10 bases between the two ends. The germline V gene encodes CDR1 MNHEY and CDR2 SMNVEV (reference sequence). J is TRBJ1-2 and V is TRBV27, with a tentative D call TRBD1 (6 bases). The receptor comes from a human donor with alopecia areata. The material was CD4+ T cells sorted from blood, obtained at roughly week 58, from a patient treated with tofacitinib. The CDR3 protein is CASSLSGTGNYGYTF. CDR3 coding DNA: TGTGCCAGCAGTTTATCTGGTACAGGGAACTATGGCTACACCTTC.